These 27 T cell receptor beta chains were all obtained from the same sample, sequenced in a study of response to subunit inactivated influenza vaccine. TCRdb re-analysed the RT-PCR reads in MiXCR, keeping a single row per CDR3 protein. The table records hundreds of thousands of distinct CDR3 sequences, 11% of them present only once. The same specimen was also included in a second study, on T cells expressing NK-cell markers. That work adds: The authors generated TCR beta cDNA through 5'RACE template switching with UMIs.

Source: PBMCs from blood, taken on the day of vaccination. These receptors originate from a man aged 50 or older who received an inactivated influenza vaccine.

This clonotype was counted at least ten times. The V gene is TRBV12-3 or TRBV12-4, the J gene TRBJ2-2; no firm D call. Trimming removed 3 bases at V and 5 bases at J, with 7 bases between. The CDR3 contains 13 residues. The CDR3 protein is CASSFPWTGELFF. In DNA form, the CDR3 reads TGTGCCAGCAGTTTCCCTTGGACCGGGGAGCTGTTTTTT.

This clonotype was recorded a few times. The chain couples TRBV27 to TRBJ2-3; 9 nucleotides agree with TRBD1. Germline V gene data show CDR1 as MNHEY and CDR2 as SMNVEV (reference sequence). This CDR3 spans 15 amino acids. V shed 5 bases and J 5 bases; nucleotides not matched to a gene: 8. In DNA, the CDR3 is TGTGCCAGCAGTGTTTGGACAGGGGCACAAGATACGCAGTATTTT. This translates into CASSVWTGAQDTQYF.

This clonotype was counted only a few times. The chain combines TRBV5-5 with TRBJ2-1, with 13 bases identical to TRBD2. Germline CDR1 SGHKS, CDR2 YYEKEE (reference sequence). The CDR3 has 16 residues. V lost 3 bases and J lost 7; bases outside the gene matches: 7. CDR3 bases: TGTGCCAGCAGCTCAAGACTAGCGGGGGGCCAGAATGAGCAGTTCTTC. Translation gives CASSSRLAGGQNEQFF.

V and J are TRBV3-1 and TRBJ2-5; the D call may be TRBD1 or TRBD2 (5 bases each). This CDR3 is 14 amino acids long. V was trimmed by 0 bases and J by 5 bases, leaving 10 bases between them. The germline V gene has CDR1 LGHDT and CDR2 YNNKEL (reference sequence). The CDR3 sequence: CASSQDWGLETQYF. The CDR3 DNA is TGTGCCAGCAGCCAAGATTGGGGGTTGGAGACCCAGTACTTC.

The CDR3 here is CASSQNRDRSTRWEKLFF. The CDR3 DNA is TGCGCCAGCAGCCAAAATCGGGACAGGTCCACGAGGTGGGAAAAACTGTTTTTT. The chain joins TRBV4-3 to TRBJ1-4; 8 bases match TRBD1. Germline values: CDR1 LGHNA, CDR2 YSLEER. The V segment lost 2 bases and the J segment 8 bases; nucleotides outside the gene matches: 16. This CDR3 region has 18 residues.

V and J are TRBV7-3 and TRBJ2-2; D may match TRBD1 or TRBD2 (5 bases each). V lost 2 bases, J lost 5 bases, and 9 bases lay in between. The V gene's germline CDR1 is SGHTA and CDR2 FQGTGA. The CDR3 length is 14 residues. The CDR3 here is CASSLVGATGELFF. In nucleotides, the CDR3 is TGTGCCAGCAGCTTAGTCGGGGCTACCGGGGAGCTGTTTTTT.

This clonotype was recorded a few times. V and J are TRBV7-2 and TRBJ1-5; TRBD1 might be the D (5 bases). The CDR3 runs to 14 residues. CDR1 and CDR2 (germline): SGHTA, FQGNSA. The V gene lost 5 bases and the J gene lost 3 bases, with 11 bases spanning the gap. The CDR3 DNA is TGTGCCAGCAGCGACGGGACGTACAATCAGCCCCAGCATTTT. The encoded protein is CASSDGTYNQPQHF.

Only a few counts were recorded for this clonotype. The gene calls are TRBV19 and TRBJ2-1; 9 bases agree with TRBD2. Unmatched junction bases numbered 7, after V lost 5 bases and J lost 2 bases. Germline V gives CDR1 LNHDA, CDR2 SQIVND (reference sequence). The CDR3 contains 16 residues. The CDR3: CASSSPSGATYNEQFF. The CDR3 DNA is TGTGCCAGTAGTTCTCCTAGCGGGGCTACCTACAATGAGCAGTTCTTC.

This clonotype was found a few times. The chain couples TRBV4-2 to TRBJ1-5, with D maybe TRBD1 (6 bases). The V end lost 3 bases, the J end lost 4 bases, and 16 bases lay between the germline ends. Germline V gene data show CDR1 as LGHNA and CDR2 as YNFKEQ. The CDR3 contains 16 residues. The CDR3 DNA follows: TGTGCCAGCAGCCAGGGGGCGGGGGGCGCGAATCAGCCCCAGCATTTT. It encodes CASSQGAGGANQPQHF.

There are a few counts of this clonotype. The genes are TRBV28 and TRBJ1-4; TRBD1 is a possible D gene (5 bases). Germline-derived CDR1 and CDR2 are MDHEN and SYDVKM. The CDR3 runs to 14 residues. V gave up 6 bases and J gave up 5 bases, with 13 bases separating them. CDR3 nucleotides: TGTGCCAGCAGGGAGGGGACCGTCAATGAAAAACTGTTTTTT. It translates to CASREGTVNEKLFF.

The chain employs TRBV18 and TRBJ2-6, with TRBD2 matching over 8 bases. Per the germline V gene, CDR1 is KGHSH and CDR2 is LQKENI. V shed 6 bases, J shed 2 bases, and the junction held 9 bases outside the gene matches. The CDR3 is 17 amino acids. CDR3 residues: CASSQTGGIPGANVLTF. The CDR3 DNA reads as TGTGCCAGCTCGCAAACGGGGGGGATCCCTGGGGCCAACGTCCTGACTTTC.

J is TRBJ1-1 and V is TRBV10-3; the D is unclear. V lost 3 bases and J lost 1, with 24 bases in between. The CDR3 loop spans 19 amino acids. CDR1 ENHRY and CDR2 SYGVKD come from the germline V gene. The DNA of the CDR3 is TGTGCCATCAGTGACCTCGTTGTAAATTCGGGCTTCAGGAACACTGAAGCTTTCTTT. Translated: CAISDLVVNSGFRNTEAFF.

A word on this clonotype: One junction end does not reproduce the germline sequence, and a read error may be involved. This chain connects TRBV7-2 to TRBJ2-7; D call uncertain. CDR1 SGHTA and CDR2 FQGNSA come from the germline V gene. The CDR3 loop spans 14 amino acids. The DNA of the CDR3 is TGCGCCAGCAGCTTAAGTAGTCCGCTCTACGAGCAGTACTTC. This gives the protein CASSLSSPLYEQYF.

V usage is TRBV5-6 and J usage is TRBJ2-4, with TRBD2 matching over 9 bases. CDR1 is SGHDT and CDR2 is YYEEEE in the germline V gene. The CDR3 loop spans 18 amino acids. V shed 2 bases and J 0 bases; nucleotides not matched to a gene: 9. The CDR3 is CASSFIVAGATAKNIQYF. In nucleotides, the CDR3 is TGTGCCAGCAGCTTTATAGTAGCGGGAGCCACAGCCAAAAACATTCAGTACTTC. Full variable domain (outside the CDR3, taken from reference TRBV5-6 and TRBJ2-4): DAGVTQSPTHLIKTRGQQVTLRCSPKSGHDTVSWYQQALGQGPQFIFQYYEEEERQRGNFPDRFSGHQFPNYSSELNVNALLLGDSALYLCASSFIVAGATAKNIQYFGAGTRLSVL.

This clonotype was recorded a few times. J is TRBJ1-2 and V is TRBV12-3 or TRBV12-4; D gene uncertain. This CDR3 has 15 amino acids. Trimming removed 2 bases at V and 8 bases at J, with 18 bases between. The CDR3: CASSLSSKKVEGYTF. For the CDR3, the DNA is TGTGCCAGCAGTTTATCGTCCAAGAAAGTGGAGGGCTACACCTTC.

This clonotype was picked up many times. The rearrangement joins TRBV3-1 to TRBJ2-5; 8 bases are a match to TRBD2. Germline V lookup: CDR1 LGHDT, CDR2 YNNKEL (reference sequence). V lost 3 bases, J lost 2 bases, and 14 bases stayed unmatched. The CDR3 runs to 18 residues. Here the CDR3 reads CASSHPGLGKGEQETQYF. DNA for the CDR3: TGTGCCAGCAGCCACCCGGGACTAGGGAAAGGAGAACAAGAGACCCAGTACTTC.

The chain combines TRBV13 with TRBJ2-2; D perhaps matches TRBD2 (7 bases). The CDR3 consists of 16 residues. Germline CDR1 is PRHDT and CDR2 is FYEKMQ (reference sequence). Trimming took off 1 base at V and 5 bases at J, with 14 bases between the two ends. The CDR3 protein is CASSLVRGARTGELFF. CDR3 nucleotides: TGTGCCAGCAGCTTAGTCCGGGGGGCGCGGACCGGGGAGCTGTTTTTT.

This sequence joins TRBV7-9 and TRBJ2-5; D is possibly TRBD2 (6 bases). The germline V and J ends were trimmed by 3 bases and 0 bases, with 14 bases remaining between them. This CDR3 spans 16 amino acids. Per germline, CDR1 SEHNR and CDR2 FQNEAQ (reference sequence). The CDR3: CASSFIGGVDQETQYF. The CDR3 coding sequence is TGTGCCAGCAGCTTCATCGGCGGGGTGGACCAAGAGACCCAGTACTTC.

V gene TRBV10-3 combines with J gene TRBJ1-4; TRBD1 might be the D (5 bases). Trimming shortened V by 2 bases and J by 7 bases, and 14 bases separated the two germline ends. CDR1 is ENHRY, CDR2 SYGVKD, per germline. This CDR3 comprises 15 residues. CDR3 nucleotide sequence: TGTGCCATCAGTGAGGGCCTTGGGGCGGGTGAAAAACTGTTTTTT. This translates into CAISEGLGAGEKLFF.

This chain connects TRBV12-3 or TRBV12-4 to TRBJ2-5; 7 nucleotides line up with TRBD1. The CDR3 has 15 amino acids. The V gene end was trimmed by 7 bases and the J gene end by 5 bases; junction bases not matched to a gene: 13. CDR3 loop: CASTDQRGPGETQYF. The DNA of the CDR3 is TGTGCCAGCACCGACCAAAGGGGGCCCGGGGAGACCCAGTACTTC.

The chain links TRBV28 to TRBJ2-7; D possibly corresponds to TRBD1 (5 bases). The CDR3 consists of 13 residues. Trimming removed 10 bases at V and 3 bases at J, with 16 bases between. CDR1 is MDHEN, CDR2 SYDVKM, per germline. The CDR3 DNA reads TGTGCCACCGGCGACAGCTTTTTCTACGAGCAGTACTTC. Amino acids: CATGDSFFYEQYF. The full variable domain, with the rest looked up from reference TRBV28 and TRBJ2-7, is DVKVTQSSRYLVKRTGEKVFLECVQDMDHENMFWYRQDPGLGLRLIYFSYDVKMKEKGDIPEGYSVSREKKERFSLILESASTNQTSMYLCATGDSFFYEQYFGPGTRLTVT.

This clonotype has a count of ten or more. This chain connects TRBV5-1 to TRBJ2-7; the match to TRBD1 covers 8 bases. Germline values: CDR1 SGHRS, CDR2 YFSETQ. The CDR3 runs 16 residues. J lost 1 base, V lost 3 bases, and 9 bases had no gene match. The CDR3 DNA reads TGCGCCAGCAGCTACTTCCCCGGACAGGGATCCTACGAGCAGTACTTC. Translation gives CASSYFPGQGSYEQYF.

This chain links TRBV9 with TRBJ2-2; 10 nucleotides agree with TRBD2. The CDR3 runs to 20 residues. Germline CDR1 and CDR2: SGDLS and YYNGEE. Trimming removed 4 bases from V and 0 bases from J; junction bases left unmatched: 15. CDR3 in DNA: TGTGCCAGCAGCTTGCGGACTAGCGGAACCCTTTATGCGAACACCGGGGAGCTGTTTTTT. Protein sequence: CASSLRTSGTLYANTGELFF.

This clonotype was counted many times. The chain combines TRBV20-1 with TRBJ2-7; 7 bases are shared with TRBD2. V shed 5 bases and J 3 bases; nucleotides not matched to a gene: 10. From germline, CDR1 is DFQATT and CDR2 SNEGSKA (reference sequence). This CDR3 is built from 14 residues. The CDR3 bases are TGCAGTGCTTCTCCCGGGACTACGGACTACGAGCAGTACTTC. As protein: CSASPGTTDYEQYF.

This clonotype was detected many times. The CDR3 nucleotides read TGTGCCAGCGGAAACTCCTACGAGCAGTACTTC. It codes for CASGNSYEQYF. The chain links TRBV9 to TRBJ2-7; D not certain. The CDR3 totals 11 residues. CDR1 and CDR2 (germline): SGDLS, YYNGEE. The germline V and J ends were trimmed by 7 bases and 0 bases, with 5 bases remaining between them.

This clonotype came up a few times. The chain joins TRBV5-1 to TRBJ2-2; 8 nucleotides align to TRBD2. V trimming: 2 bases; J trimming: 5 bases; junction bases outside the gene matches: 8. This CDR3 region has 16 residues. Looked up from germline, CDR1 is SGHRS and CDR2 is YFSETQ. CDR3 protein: CASSLLAEPRTGELFF. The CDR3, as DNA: TGCGCCAGCAGCTTACTAGCGGAGCCTAGGACCGGGGAGCTGTTTTTT.

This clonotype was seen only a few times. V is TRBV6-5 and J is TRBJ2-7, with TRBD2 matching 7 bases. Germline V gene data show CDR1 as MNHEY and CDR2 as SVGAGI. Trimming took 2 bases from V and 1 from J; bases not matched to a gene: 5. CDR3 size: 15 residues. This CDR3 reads CASSYQRDPSYEQYF. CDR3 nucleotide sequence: TGTGCCAGCAGTTACCAGCGGGACCCGTCCTACGAGCAGTACTTC.